One sample yielded the 14 T cell receptor beta chains listed below, sequenced in a study of T cells in Graves' hyperthyroidism and ophthalmopathy. Template material for amplifying TCR beta CDR3 regions consisted of RNA transcripts. The HTBI primer set was used in a first-round RT-PCR of the TCR CDR3. TCRdb analysed the multiplex PCR reads with MiXCR anew, one entry per CDR3 protein. The sample has about 520,000 distinct CDR3 sequences, roughly a quarter seen once. Material for sequencing was blood. The receptors originated from a woman in her twenties or thirties with Graves' ophthalmopathy.

This clonotype occurred a few times. This likely comes from a read error, as the CDR3 has no conserved phenylalanine or tryptophan at its end. The chain carries TRBV6-1 and TRBJ1-2; TRBD1 matches 7 bases. The CDR3 loop spans 13 amino acids. The J segment lost 3 bases and the V segment lost 6 bases, leaving 4 bases of the junction unmatched. The germline V gene has CDR1 MNHNS and CDR2 SASEGT. In DNA form, the CDR3 reads TGTGCCAGCAGACCAGGGACAGACTATGGCTACACCTAC. It specifies CASRPGTDYGYTY.

This clonotype was observed many times. The chain recombines TRBV7-2 with TRBJ1-5, with D hard to call. The V and J ends lost 1 base and 0 bases respectively, with 10 bases between them. CDR1 and CDR2 (germline): SGHTA, FQGNSA. The CDR3 runs to 16 residues. The CDR3 loop is CASSLVRINSNQPQHF. In DNA form, the CDR3 reads TGTGCCAGCAGCTTAGTGCGCATTAATAGCAATCAGCCCCAGCATTTT.

This clonotype was observed a handful of times. V gene TRBV5-4 combines with J gene TRBJ2-5; a weak D match, TRBD2 (6 bases). The germline V gene encodes CDR1 SGHNT and CDR2 YYREEE (reference sequence). The CDR3 is 15 residues long. The germline V and J ends were trimmed by 5 bases and 2 bases, with 16 bases remaining between them. CDR3 in amino acids: CASSRMPGDQETQYF. The CDR3 coding sequence is TGTGCCAGCAGTAGGATGCCGGGGGATCAAGAGACCCAGTACTTC.

The sample holds many counts of this clonotype. This chain uses TRBV11-2 with TRBJ1-1; D is possibly TRBD1 (6 bases). This CDR3 contains 14 residues. V was pared by 5 bases and J by 3 bases, with 13 bases between. Germline V gene sequence: CDR1 SGHAT, CDR2 FQNNGV. The CDR3 DNA reads as TGTGCCAGCAGCCCACGGGGGCCCGACACTGAAGCTTTCTTT. It is translated as CASSPRGPDTEAFF.

This sequence joins TRBV5-1 and TRBJ2-5; 13 positions match TRBD2. Per the germline V gene, CDR1 is SGHRS and CDR2 is YFSETQ. The CDR3 covers 16 residues. The J segment lost 5 bases and the V segment lost 4 bases, leaving 8 bases of the junction unmatched. The CDR3 is CASSPRTSGGLETQYF. CDR3 bases: TGCGCCAGCAGCCCAAGGACTAGCGGGGGCCTGGAGACCCAGTACTTC.

This clonotype showed up many times. The V and J genes are TRBV14 and TRBJ1-5; D is possibly TRBD1 (6 bases). The CDR3 has 19 residues. Germline V gene data show CDR1 as SGHDN and CDR2 as FVKESK. Trimming took 1 base from V and 1 from J, leaving 20 bases between them. The CDR3 nucleotides are TGTGCCAGCAGCCAAGGCGTTCGCAGGGGACATCCAAGCAATCAGCCCCAGCATTTT. It encodes CASSQGVRRGHPSNQPQHF. Combining the CDR3 with reference TRBV14 and TRBJ1-5 gives the whole variable domain EAGVTQFPSHSVIEKGQTVTLRCDPISGHDNLYWYRRVMGKEIKFLLHFVKESKQDESGMPNNRFLAERTGGTYSTLKVQPAELEDSGVYFCASSQGVRRGHPSNQPQHFGDGTRLSIL.

This clonotype was counted at least ten times. The chain uses TRBV6-2 or TRBV6-3 and TRBJ1-5; TRBD1 is a possible D gene (6 bases). CDR1 is MNHEY and CDR2 is SVGEGT in the germline V gene. V shed 4 bases and J shed 0 bases, with 19 bases lying between them. CDR3 length: 18 amino acids. CDR3 region: CASSLPAGRGYSNQPQHF. In nucleotides, the CDR3 is TGTGCCAGCAGTTTGCCCGCCGGGAGGGGGTATAGCAATCAGCCCCAGCATTTT.

At least ten counts were recorded for this clonotype. The V call is TRBV27, the J call TRBJ1-2; D is unresolved. V dropped 2 bases and J dropped 4 bases, with 14 bases sitting between them. The CDR3 is made up of 15 amino acids. Per the germline V gene, CDR1 is MNHEY and CDR2 is SMNVEV (reference sequence). The CDR3 loop reads CASSLAAGIGYGYTF. DNA for the CDR3: TGTGCCAGCAGTTTAGCGGCAGGTATAGGCTATGGCTACACCTTC.

The rearrangement uses TRBV29-1 and TRBJ1-2; TRBD1 agrees at 9 bases. This CDR3 comprises 14 residues. V lost 4 bases and J lost 6; bases outside the gene matches: 9. CDR1 is SQVTM and CDR2 is ANQGSEA in the germline V gene. This CDR3 is CSVATSDRGNGYTF. In DNA form, the CDR3 reads TGCAGCGTTGCAACTTCGGACAGGGGCAATGGCTACACCTTC.

The chain links TRBV15 to TRBJ1-3; D ambiguous. CDR3 size: 14 residues. The germline V gene encodes CDR1 LNHNV and CDR2 YYDKDF (reference sequence). V lost 3 bases and J lost 1, with 7 bases in between. The CDR3 here is CATSRAGSGNTIYF. CDR3 sequence (DNA): TGTGCCACCAGCAGGGCGGGATCTGGAAACACCATATATTTT.

This clonotype was found many times. J is TRBJ1-2 and V is TRBV30, with TRBD1 identical over 8 bases. Germline values: CDR1 GTSNPN, CDR2 SVGIG (reference sequence). V trimming: 2 bases; J trimming: 4 bases; junction bases outside the gene matches: 9. The CDR3 length is 15 residues. CDR3 loop: CAWSQGARALYGYTF. In DNA, the CDR3 is TGTGCCTGGAGTCAGGGGGCGCGAGCCCTCTATGGCTACACCTTC.

This clonotype was detected ten times or more. V gene TRBV6-2 or TRBV6-3 combines with J gene TRBJ2-5; no definite D call. CDR1 is MNHEY, CDR2 SVGEGT, per germline. Deletions cut 4 bases from V and 3 bases from J, with 6 bases between. The CDR3 runs 12 residues. The CDR3 sequence is CASSFPEETQYF. In DNA form, the CDR3 reads TGTGCCAGCAGTTTCCCTGAAGAGACCCAGTACTTC.

The rearrangement uses TRBV6-2 or TRBV6-3 and TRBJ2-2; 12 nucleotides line up with TRBD2. The CDR3 extends over 16 amino acids. The V gene end was trimmed by 4 bases and the J gene end by 6 bases; junction bases not matched to a gene: 6. Germline CDR1 reads MNHEY; CDR2 reads SVGEGT. CDR3 nucleotides: TGTGCCAGCAGTTTCTCGACTAGCGGGAGACCCGGGGAGCTGTTTTTT. Its protein product is CASSFSTSGRPGELFF.

The J gene is TRBJ1-2, the V gene TRBV11-1, with a tentative D call TRBD1 (6 bases). Between the trimmed V and J ends, which lost 5 bases and 3 bases, there was a span of 19 bases. The germline CDR1 and CDR2 sequences are SGHAT and FQDESV (reference sequence). The CDR3 consists of 16 residues. The CDR3 reads CASSQFTLGGDYGYTF. Here the CDR3 DNA reads TGTGCCAGCAGCCAATTTACCCTCGGGGGCGACTATGGCTACACCTTC.